A single sample gave rise to the 28 T cell receptor beta chains below, sequenced in a study of post-analysis software for immune sequencing data. Study conclusions and caveats: The five TRBV segments detected at higher frequency in patients than in controls included TRBV5-6, TRBV5-1 and TRBV20-1.

Antigens of these TCRs are unknown. cDNA libraries of TCR beta carried unique molecular identifiers. TCRdb re-analysed the PCR reads in MiXCR, keeping a single row per CDR3 protein. This sample has about 460,000 distinct CDR3 sequences, with over 35% found just once. The sequenced sample consisted of blood. All receptors come from a girl under 18 with multiple sclerosis.

The CDR3 DNA reads TGTGCCAGCAGCTTAACAGCGCGCGCCTCCGTCCCGCAGTATTTT. As protein: CASSLTARASVPQYF. The chain combines TRBV7-9 with TRBJ2-3; D uncertain. The CDR3 is 15 residues long. The germline V and J ends were trimmed by 2 bases and 10 bases, with 19 bases remaining between them. The germline V gene encodes CDR1 SEHNR and CDR2 FQNEAQ (reference sequence). Variable domain in full (rest from reference TRBV7-9 and TRBJ2-3): DTGVSQNPRHKITKRGQNVTFRCDPISEHNRLYWYRQTLGQGPEFLTYFQNEAQLEKSRLLSDRFSAERPKGSFSTLEIQRTEQGDSAMYLCASSLTARASVPQYFGPGTRLTVL.

This clonotype was detected only a few times. The V gene is TRBV3-1, the J gene TRBJ2-3; 8 bases are shared with TRBD1. This CDR3 spans 16 amino acids. Trimming took 0 bases from V and 2 from J; bases not matched to a gene: 4. Looked up from germline, CDR1 is LGHDT and CDR2 is YNNKEL (reference sequence). CDR3 nucleotides: TGTGCCAGCAGCCAAGACGGACAGGGCTACACAGATACGCAGTATTTT. Translating it yields CASSQDGQGYTDTQYF.

About this clonotype itself: The junction departs from the called germline gene at one end, perhaps through a read error. The V gene is TRBV20-1, the J gene TRBJ2-5; 10 bases fit TRBD2. In germline, CDR1 is DFQATT, CDR2 SNEGSKA (reference sequence). The CDR3 has 12 residues. The CDR3 nucleotides are TGCAGTACTAGGGGACTAGCGGAGACCCAGTACTTC. Translation: CSTRGLAETQYF.

This clonotype was found a few times. This sequence joins TRBV4-1 and TRBJ1-1; the D is unclear. Trimming pared 1 base from V and 3 bases from J, leaving 12 bases between. The CDR3 is 15 residues long. Germline V gene data show CDR1 as MGHRA and CDR2 as YSYEKL. This CDR3 reads CASSQGRGIDTEAFF. The DNA for the CDR3 is TGCGCCAGCAGCCAAGGTCGAGGGATTGACACTGAAGCTTTCTTT.

The J gene is TRBJ1-2, the V gene TRBV13; 9 bases map to TRBD1. The CDR3 extends over 13 amino acids. Germline trimming cut 5 bases from V and 8 bases from J; bases unmatched to any gene: 6. The V gene's germline CDR1 is PRHDT and CDR2 FYEKMQ (reference sequence). CDR3 DNA: TGTGCCAGCAGCAGGACAGGGGTTTGGGGCTACACCTTC. It specifies CASSRTGVWGYTF.

This clonotype came up once. The chain links TRBV6-6 to TRBJ2-7, with a possible D match to TRBD2 (7 bases). The CDR3 length is 16 residues. Trimming cost V 6 bases and J 2 bases, with 20 bases left between them. The V gene's germline CDR1 is MNHNY and CDR2 SVGAGI (reference sequence). The CDR3 sequence is CASSPGGGVVAYEQYF. The CDR3 region has the DNA TGTGCCAGCAGCCCGGGGGGCGGGGTGGTTGCCTACGAGCAGTACTTC.

The chain couples TRBV11-2 to TRBJ2-7, with D unclear. This CDR3 spans 12 amino acids. Trimming left V 0 bases short and J 7 bases short, with 7 bases between. Germline CDR1 is SGHAT and CDR2 is FQNNGV. CDR3 DNA sequence: TGTGCCAGCAGCTTAGATCTGGGAGAGCAGTACTTC. Translating it yields CASSLDLGEQYF.

This clonotype was observed a few times. This rearrangement joins TRBV20-1 to TRBJ2-2; TRBD1 is a possible D gene (6 bases). The ends were cut back, 0 bases at V and 3 bases at J, with 17 bases in the middle. The CDR3 totals 17 residues. Per the germline V gene, CDR1 is DFQATT and CDR2 is SNEGSKA (reference sequence). CDR3: CSARDVGETGHTGELFF. CDR3 nucleotides: TGCAGTGCTAGAGATGTTGGAGAGACAGGTCACACCGGGGAGCTGTTTTTT.

The chain has TRBV29-1 and TRBJ2-1; D gene ambiguous. CDR3 length: 13 amino acids. Deletions cut 7 bases from V and 4 bases from J, with 14 bases between. CDR1 SQVTM and CDR2 ANQGSEA come from the germline V gene. In nucleotides, the CDR3 is TGCAGCGATCCTCCTCGTACTTACAATGAGCAGTTCTTC. Translation gives CSDPPRTYNEQFF.

CDR3 in amino acids: CASSLGPAGISLHF. CDR3 bases: TGTGCCAGCAGCTTAGGGCCGGCCGGTATCTCCCTCCACTTT. The chain uses TRBV7-8 and TRBJ1-6; no reliable D call. Germline CDR1 and CDR2: SGHVS and FQNEAQ. Trimming cost V 1 base and J 14 bases, with 15 bases left between them. The CDR3 runs 14 residues.

V is TRBV20-1 and J is TRBJ2-5, with 7 bases fitting TRBD2. Losses at the gene ends were 0 bases for V and 4 bases for J; bases not matched to a gene: 11. Germline CDR1 DFQATT, CDR2 SNEGSKA (reference sequence). There are 16 residues in the CDR3. Here the CDR3 reads CSARDMREGRGETQYF. The CDR3, as DNA: TGCAGTGCTAGAGATATGAGGGAGGGCCGTGGAGAGACCCAGTACTTC.

This clonotype has only a few counts. The chain uses TRBV10-3 and TRBJ2-7; 10 bases map to TRBD1. The trim removed 10 bases at V and 4 bases at J, leaving 7 bases unmatched. The length of the CDR3 is 13 residues. Germline V gene data show CDR1 as ENHRY and CDR2 as SYGVKD. Here the CDR3 reads CATRTGGSYEQYF. CDR3 DNA sequence: TGTGCCACTAGGACAGGGGGGTCGTACGAGCAGTACTTC.

This clonotype was found a few times. The chain uses TRBV28 and TRBJ2-1, with D unclear. Between the trimmed V and J ends, which lost 4 bases and 5 bases, there was a span of 15 bases. This CDR3 is 15 amino acids long. Germline-derived CDR1 and CDR2 are MDHEN and SYDVKM. In DNA form, the CDR3 reads TGTGCCAGCAGTTCAGTTACGGGCTACCACAATGAGCAGTTCTTC. This gives the protein CASSSVTGYHNEQFF.

The count of this clonotype is one. One junction end disagrees with the germline gene, perhaps due to a read error. The V and J genes are TRBV7-7 and TRBJ2-7; 9 bases align to TRBD2. The CDR3 has 16 amino acids. Germline V CDR1 and CDR2: SSHAT, FNYEAQ (reference sequence). The DNA for the CDR3 is TGTGCTAGCAGCTGTGGCGGGAGGGCCCGGTTTTACGAGCAGTACTTC. Translating gives CASSCGGRARFYEQYF.

This clonotype was picked up a small number of times. The genes are TRBV29-1 and TRBJ1-2; no clear D. The ends were cut back, 8 bases at V and 0 bases at J, with 25 bases in the middle. Germline CDR1 is SQVTM and CDR2 is ANQGSEA. The CDR3 covers 17 residues. DNA of the CDR3: TGCAGCCAATTCGGGCCCACTAGTGAACCAGCTAACTATGGCTACACCTTC. This translates into CSQFGPTSEPANYGYTF.

The chain joins TRBV6-1 to TRBJ1-5; D is perhaps TRBD1 (6 bases). This CDR3 region has 13 residues. Per germline, CDR1 MNHNS and CDR2 SASEGT. The V gene lost 4 bases and the J gene lost 5 bases, with 9 bases spanning the gap. The chain's CDR3 is CASSVSGDQPQHF. As DNA, the CDR3 is TGTGCCAGCAGTGTGTCAGGGGATCAGCCCCAGCATTTT.

This clonotype was seen more than once but under ten times. CDR3 amino acids: CASSLEQYNSPLHF. The CDR3 DNA reads TGCGCCAGCAGCTTGGAGCAGTATAATTCACCCCTCCACTTT. V and J are TRBV5-1 and TRBJ1-6; D ambiguous. The length of the CDR3 is 14 residues. V was clipped by 0 bases and J by 4 bases, with 5 bases between them. Germline loops: CDR1 SGHRS, CDR2 YFSETQ.

This clonotype was seen just once. This chain uses TRBV24-1 with TRBJ2-7; 12 bases are shared with TRBD2. J was trimmed by 2 bases and V by 3 bases; bases with no gene match: 4. The CDR3 covers 16 residues. Germline V gene lookup returns CDR1 KGHDR and CDR2 SFDVKD. The CDR3 spells CATSDPTSGSAYEQYF. CDR3 DNA: TGTGCCACCAGTGATCCGACTAGCGGGAGCGCCTACGAGCAGTACTTC.

CDR3 nucleotide sequence: TGCAGTGCTTGGACAGTGGGCTTCAATGAGCAGTTCTTC. This gives the protein CSAWTVGFNEQFF. This rearrangement joins TRBV20-1 to TRBJ2-1; TRBD1 is a possible D gene (6 bases). Germline loops: CDR1 DFQATT, CDR2 SNEGSKA (reference sequence). The CDR3 has 13 residues. V was shortened by 5 bases and J by 6 bases, with 14 bases between the two germline ends.

V gene TRBV25-1 combines with J gene TRBJ2-1; a weak D match, TRBD2 (5 bases). Germline CDR1 MGHDK, CDR2 SYGVNS. The CDR3 covers 16 residues. Trimming took off 5 bases at V and 1 base at J, with 15 bases between the two ends. CDR3 residues: CASSPISGESYNEQFF. Written as DNA, the CDR3 is TGTGCCAGCAGTCCCATAAGCGGAGAATCCTACAATGAGCAGTTCTTC.

This chain links TRBV4-2 with TRBJ2-1, with 7 nucleotides matching TRBD2. Germline CDR1 is LGHNA and CDR2 is YNFKEQ. The CDR3 is 16 residues long. V shed 1 base and J 3 bases; nucleotides not matched to a gene: 6. CDR3: CASSQVARGSYNEQFF. CDR3 bases: TGTGCCAGCAGCCAAGTCGCCCGCGGGAGCTACAATGAGCAGTTCTTC.

The table lists this clonotype with many counts. The genes are TRBV20-1 and TRBJ2-1; the D call may be TRBD1 or TRBD2 (6 bases each). Germline CDR1 DFQATT, CDR2 SNEGSKA (reference sequence). This CDR3 comprises 12 residues. With 6 bases removed from V and 7 bases from J, the gap between germline ends came to 13 bases. The CDR3 protein is CSAPWGANEQFF. In DNA, the CDR3 is TGCAGTGCGCCCTGGGGGGCTAATGAGCAGTTCTTC.

This chain connects TRBV9 to TRBJ2-5, with D maybe TRBD2 (7 bases). V shed 4 bases and J shed 4 bases, with 14 bases lying between them. Germline V gene sequence: CDR1 SGDLS, CDR2 YYNGEE. The CDR3 covers 14 residues. CDR3 sequence: CASSSRGGRETQYF. DNA for the CDR3: TGTGCCAGCAGCTCGAGGGGGGGAAGAGAGACCCAGTACTTC.

In its sample, this clonotype was seen a few times. J is TRBJ1-4 and V is TRBV12-3 or TRBV12-4; possible D gene TRBD1, 5 bases. The CDR3 covers 14 residues. V lost 7 bases, J lost 8 bases, and 17 bases lay in between. The CDR3 DNA follows: TGTGCCAGCACCCCTGTGCAGGGCGGCGAAAAACTGTTTTTT. Translation gives CASTPVQGGEKLFF.

The chain joins TRBV12-3 or TRBV12-4 to TRBJ2-7; 9 bases are shared with TRBD2. This CDR3 has 15 amino acids. The V segment lost 7 bases and the J segment 2 bases; nucleotides outside the gene matches: 9. CDR3 protein: CASTQGLAGPYEQYF. Here the CDR3 DNA reads TGTGCCAGCACCCAGGGGCTAGCGGGGCCCTACGAGCAGTACTTC.

This clonotype has more than one count but fewer than ten. The rearrangement uses TRBV20-1 and TRBJ2-7, with D possibly TRBD2 on 5 matching bases. Looked up from germline, CDR1 is DFQATT and CDR2 is SNEGSKA (reference sequence). CDR3 length: 14 amino acids. Trimming left V 6 bases short and J 0 bases short, with 15 bases between. This chain's CDR3 is CSANLPRDSYEQYF. In nucleotides, the CDR3 is TGCAGTGCCAACCTGCCCCGGGACTCCTACGAGCAGTACTTC.

V and J are TRBV7-2 and TRBJ2-1, with D maybe TRBD2 (6 bases). CDR3 length equals 15 residues. The V gene's germline CDR1 is SGHTA and CDR2 FQGNSA. V was shortened by 5 bases and J by 3 bases, with 14 bases between the two germline ends. Here the CDR3 DNA reads TGTGCCAGCAGCCCCCTCACTAGCAACTACAATGAGCAGTTCTTC. This sequence encodes CASSPLTSNYNEQFF.

V gene TRBV29-1 combines with J gene TRBJ2-3, with TRBD1 identical over 7 bases. This CDR3 is 13 amino acids long. CDR1 and CDR2 from the germline V gene are SQVTM and ANQGSEA. After removal of 3 bases from V and 6 bases from J, the junction contained 6 bases not matched to a gene. The CDR3 here is CSVDSQGVDTQYF. The CDR3 coding sequence is TGCAGCGTTGATTCTCAGGGGGTTGATACGCAGTATTTT.